This T cell receptor beta chain was found in a study of T-cell memory formation after mild COVID-19. One entry per CDR3 protein, called by TCRdb with MiXCR from the 5' RACE reads. Found here are roughly 200,000 distinct CDR3 sequences, roughly 10% of them singletons; the top ten hold 3.5%. V lost 0 bases, J lost 8 bases, and 14 bases lay in between. The V gene's germline CDR1 is MNHNY and CDR2 SVGAGI (reference sequence). The CDR3 loop spans 15 amino acids. The TCR was taken from a man in his late teens or twenties who had mild COVID-19 (a few samples of this study predate the infection). Cell type and time point are not known. Material for sequencing was PBMCs or a T cell subset sorted from them (not recorded which). The V call is TRBV6-6, the J call TRBJ1-5, with D possibly being TRBD1 (6 bases). Written as DNA, the CDR3 is TGTGCCAGCAGTTACTCAAACAGGGTCGGGGAGCCCCAGCATTTT. It encodes CASSYSNRVGEPQHF.